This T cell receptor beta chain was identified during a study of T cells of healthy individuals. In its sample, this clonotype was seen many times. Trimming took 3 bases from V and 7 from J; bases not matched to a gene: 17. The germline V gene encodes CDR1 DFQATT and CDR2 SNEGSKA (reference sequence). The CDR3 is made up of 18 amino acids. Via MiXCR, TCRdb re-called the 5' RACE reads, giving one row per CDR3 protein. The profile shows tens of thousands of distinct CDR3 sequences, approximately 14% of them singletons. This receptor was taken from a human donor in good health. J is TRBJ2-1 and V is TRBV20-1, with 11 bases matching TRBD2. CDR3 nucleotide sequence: TGCAGTGCTAGTGGGGAGGGCCAGCTAGCGGGAGGTTTTAATGAGCAGTTCTTC. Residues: CSASGEGQLAGGFNEQFF.